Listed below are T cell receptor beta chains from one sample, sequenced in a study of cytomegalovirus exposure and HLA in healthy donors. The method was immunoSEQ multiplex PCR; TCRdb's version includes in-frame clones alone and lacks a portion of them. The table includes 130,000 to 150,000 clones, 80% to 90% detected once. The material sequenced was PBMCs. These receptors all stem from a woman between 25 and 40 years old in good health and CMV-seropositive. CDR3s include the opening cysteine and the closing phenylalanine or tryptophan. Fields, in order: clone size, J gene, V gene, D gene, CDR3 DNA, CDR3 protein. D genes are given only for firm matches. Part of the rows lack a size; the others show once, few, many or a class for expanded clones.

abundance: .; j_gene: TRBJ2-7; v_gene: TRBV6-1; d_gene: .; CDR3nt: TGTGCCAGCAGGAAGACATACGAGCAGTACTTC; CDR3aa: CASRKTYEQYF
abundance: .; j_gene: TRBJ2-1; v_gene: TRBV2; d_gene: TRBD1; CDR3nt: TGTGCCAACTCGGGACAGGGGAGGTACAATGAGCAGTTCTTC; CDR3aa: CANSGQGRYNEQFF
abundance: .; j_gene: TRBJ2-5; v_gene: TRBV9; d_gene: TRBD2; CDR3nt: TGTGCCAGCAGCGTCCTCGGACTAGCGGGGGGATCCCAAGAGACCCAGTACTTC; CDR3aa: CASSVLGLAGGSQETQYF
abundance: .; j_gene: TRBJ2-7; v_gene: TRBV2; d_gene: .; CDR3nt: TGTGCCAGCGGAGAGGGGAGGGGGGACTACGAGCAGTACTTC; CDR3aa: CASGEGRGDYEQYF
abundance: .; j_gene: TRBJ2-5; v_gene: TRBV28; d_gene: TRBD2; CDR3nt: TGTGCCAGCAGTTCAGGACTAGAGGGCGAGACCCAGTACTTC; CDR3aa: CASSSGLEGETQYF
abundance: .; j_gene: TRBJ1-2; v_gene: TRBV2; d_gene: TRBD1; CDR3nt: TGTGCCAGCAGGGCGGGACAGGGGAACTATGGCTACACCTTC; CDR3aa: CASRAGQGNYGYTF
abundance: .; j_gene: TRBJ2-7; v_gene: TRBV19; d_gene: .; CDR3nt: TGTGCCAGTAGTATGGCCAGGGCTAGTTCCTACGAGCAGTACTTC; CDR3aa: CASSMARASSYEQYF
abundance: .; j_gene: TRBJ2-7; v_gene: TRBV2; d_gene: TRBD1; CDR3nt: TGTGCCAGCAGTAGGGACAGTTCCAGCTCCTACGAGCAGTACTTC; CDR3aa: CASSRDSSSSYEQYF
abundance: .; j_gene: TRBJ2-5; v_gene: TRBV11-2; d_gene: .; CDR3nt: TGTGCCAGCAGCTCTCGGGGCCAAGAGACCCAGTACTTC; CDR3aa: CASSSRGQETQYF
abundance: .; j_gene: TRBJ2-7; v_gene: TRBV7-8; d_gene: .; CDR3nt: TGTGCCAGCAGCTTACAGGCCTCCTACGAGCAGTACTTC; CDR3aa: CASSLQASYEQYF
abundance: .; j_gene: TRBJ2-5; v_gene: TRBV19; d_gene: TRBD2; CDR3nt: TGTGCCAGTAGTATAGGACTAGCGTATGAAGGAATAGAAGAGACCCAGTACTTC; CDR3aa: CASSIGLAYEGIEETQYF
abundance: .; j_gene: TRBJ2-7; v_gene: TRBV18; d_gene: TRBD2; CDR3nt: TGTGCCAGCTCACGGACTCAGTTCGCGGGGGGGACCTCCTACGAGCAGTACTTC; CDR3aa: CASSRTQFAGGTSYEQYF
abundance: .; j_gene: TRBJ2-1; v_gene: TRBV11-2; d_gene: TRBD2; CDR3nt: TGTGCCAGCAGCTCCACCGGGACTAGCGGATACAATGAGCAGTTCTTC; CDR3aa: CASSSTGTSGYNEQFF
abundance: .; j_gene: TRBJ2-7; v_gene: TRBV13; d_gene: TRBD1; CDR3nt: TGTGCCAGCAGCCACAGGGGGGCAGGGGGCCACGAGCAGTACTTC; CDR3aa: CASSHRGAGGHEQYF
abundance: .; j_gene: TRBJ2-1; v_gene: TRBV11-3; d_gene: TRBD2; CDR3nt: TGTGCCAGCAGTTTAGCGGGAGGGGGCACAGGTGAGCAGTTCTTC; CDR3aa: CASSLAGGGTGEQFF
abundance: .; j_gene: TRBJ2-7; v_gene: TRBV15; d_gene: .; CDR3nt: TGTGCCACCAGCAGCAGCACAGCTTACGAGCAGTACTTC; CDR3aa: CATSSSTAYEQYF
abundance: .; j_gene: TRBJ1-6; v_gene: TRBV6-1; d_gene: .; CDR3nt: TGTGCCAGCAGTGAGCGGCATTCTCCGTATTCACCCCTCCACTTT; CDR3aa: CASSERHSPYSPLHF
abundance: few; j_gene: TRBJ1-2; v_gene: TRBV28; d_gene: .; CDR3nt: TGTGCCAGCAGTTCTCTTCCTAACTATGGCTACACCTTC; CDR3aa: CASSSLPNYGYTF
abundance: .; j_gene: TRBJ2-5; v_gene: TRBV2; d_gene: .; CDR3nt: TGTGCCAGCAGGGTACTAGGGGGGGCAGAGACCCAGTACTTC; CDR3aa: CASRVLGGAETQYF
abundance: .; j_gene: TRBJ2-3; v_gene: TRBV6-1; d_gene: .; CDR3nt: TGTGCCAGCAGTGAAGCGCGAGCTCGCGGGATACGCACAGATACGCAGTATTTT; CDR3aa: CASSEARARGIRTDTQYF
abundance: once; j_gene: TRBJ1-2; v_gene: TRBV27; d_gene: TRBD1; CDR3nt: TGTGCCAGCAGTTCCTCGGGGACAGTCAACTATGGCTACACCTTC; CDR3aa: CASSSSGTVNYGYTF
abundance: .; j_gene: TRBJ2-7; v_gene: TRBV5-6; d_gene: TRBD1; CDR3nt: TGTGCCAGCAGCTCCCGACAGGGGGCGCGGTACGAGCAGTACTTC; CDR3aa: CASSSRQGARYEQYF